A selection of T cell receptor beta chains follows, all from one sample in a study of radiotherapy plus CTLA-4 blockade in lung cancer. Clones were sequenced by immunoSEQ multiplex PCR, and TCRdb holds only the in-frame ones, with some missing. Seen here are tens of thousands of clones, approximately 86% observed once, and the top ten hold 0.85% to 0.95%. The sequencing here drew on peripheral blood, taken from a patient treated with radiotherapy plus ipilimumab. The source is a human donor with non-small cell lung cancer who had stable disease on radiotherapy plus ipilimumab. The CDR3 runs from the conserved cysteine through the conserved F or W. The D gene is left open where the match is weak. Size values are once, few and many counts, or a class for expanded clones, and some rows have none.

clone_size	d_call	j_call	v_call	cdr3_aa	cdr3_nt
-	TRBD1	TRBJ1-2	TRBV27	CASSLMTGSNYGYTF	TGTGCCAGCAGTTTAATGACAGGGTCTAACTATGGCTACACCTTC
-	TRBD1	TRBJ1-1	TRBV28	CASTFRGREAFF	TGTGCCAGCACGTTCAGGGGGCGTGAAGCTTTCTTT
-	TRBD2	TRBJ2-1	TRBV4-2	CASSQDSGTSGGREQFF	TGTGCCAGCAGCCAAGATTCGGGGACTAGCGGGGGGAGGGAGCAGTTCTTC
-	TRBD1	TRBJ1-3	TRBV7-2	CASSPSTGLGVSGNTIYF	TGTGCCAGCAGCCCATCGACAGGGTTGGGGGTCTCTGGAAACACCATATATTTT
-	TRBD2	TRBJ2-1	TRBV15	CATSIFPQRGLSSYNEQFF	TGTGCCACCAGCATCTTTCCCCAGCGGGGCCTCTCATCCTACAATGAGCAGTTCTTC
-	-	TRBJ2-3	TRBV18	CASSPIREPDTQYF	TGTGCCAGCTCACCGATTCGAGAGCCCGATACGCAGTATTTT
-	TRBD2	TRBJ2-1	TRBV6-6	CASKAGGREEQFF	TGTGCCAGCAAGGCGGGAGGACGGGAAGAGCAGTTCTTC
-	-	TRBJ1-1	TRBV30	CAWVRDRGHTEAFF	TGTGCCTGGGTTCGAGATCGGGGGCACACTGAAGCTTTCTTT
-	-	TRBJ2-1	TRBV9	CASSVPPETEQFF	TGTGCCAGCAGCGTACCCCCAGAGACGGAGCAGTTCTTC
-	-	TRBJ2-5	TRBV5-1	CASRLAQETQYF	TGCGCCAGCAGGCTAGCGCAAGAGACCCAGTACTTC
-	-	TRBJ1-1	TRBV11-2	CASSSGTVNTEAFF	TGTGCCAGCAGCTCGGGGACGGTGAACACTGAAGCTTTCTTT
-	TRBD2	TRBJ2-1	TRBV28	CASSLAGGGSDEQFF	TGTGCCAGCAGTTTAGCGGGGGGCGGGAGTGATGAGCAGTTCTTC
-	-	TRBJ2-3	TRBV5-5	CASSLAGTDTQYF	TGTGCCAGCAGCTTGGCGGGGACAGATACGCAGTATTTT
few	TRBD1	TRBJ1-4	TRBV19	CASRRTGGGGEKLFF	TGTGCCAGTAGACGGACAGGGGGCGGTGGTGAAAAACTGTTTTTT
-	TRBD2	TRBJ2-2	TRBV7-6	CASRTGGGAAGELFF	TGTGCCAGCAGGACCGGCGGGGGGGCCGCCGGGGAGCTGTTTTTT
few	TRBD1	TRBJ1-4	TRBV5-1	CASSLAGTGGEKLFF	TGCGCCAGCAGCTTGGCGGGGACAGGGGGAGAAAAACTGTTTTTT
-	-	TRBJ1-6	TRBV27	CASSFSSYNSPLHF	TGTGCCAGCAGCTTTAGCTCCTATAATTCACCCCTCCACTTT
-	-	TRBJ1-5	TRBV27	CASKGGQKGSGQPQHF	TGTGCCAGCAAGGGGGGACAAAAGGGTTCAGGTCAGCCCCAGCATTTT
-	TRBD1	TRBJ2-1	TRBV27	CASRTGGGREQFF	TGTGCCAGCAGAACAGGGGGCGGACGGGAGCAGTTCTTC
few	TRBD1	TRBJ1-2	TRBV5-4	CASSGTQGAGYTF	TGTGCCAGCAGCGGAACACAGGGGGCTGGCTACACCTTC
-	-	TRBJ2-2	TRBV10-1	CASSERVGELFF	TGCGCCAGCAGTGAAAGGGTTGGGGAGCTGTTTTTT
once	-	TRBJ2-1	TRBV7-7	CASSPDRTSYNEQFF	TGTGCTAGCAGCCCTGACAGAACCTCCTACAATGAGCAGTTCTTC
-	TRBD1	TRBJ1-2	TRBV29-1	CSVEDLTGKGYTF	TGCAGCGTTGAAGATTTGACAGGGAAGGGCTACACCTTC
-	TRBD1	TRBJ1-3	TRBV2	CASIPGQAASGNTIYF	TGTGCCAGCATTCCGGGACAGGCTGCTTCTGGAAACACCATATATTTT
-	-	TRBJ1-6	TRBV18	CASSPLDEGNSPLHF	TGTGCCAGCTCACCCCTCGACGAAGGTAATTCACCCCTCCACTTT
-	-	TRBJ1-5	TRBV10-2	CASAKQSNQPQHF	TGCGCCAGCGCCAAACAGAGCAATCAGCCCCAGCATTTT
-	-	TRBJ2-5	TRBV9	CASSVSDSPQETQYF	TGTGCCAGCAGCGTCTCAGACAGCCCGCAAGAGACCCAGTACTTC
-	TRBD1	TRBJ2-2	TRBV2	CARQGALGITGELFF	TGTGCCAGACAGGGGGCTTTGGGAATCACCGGGGAGCTGTTTTTT
-	-	TRBJ2-7	TRBV7-2	CASSLGRSYEQYF	TGTGCCAGCAGCTTAGGCAGATCCTACGAGCAGTACTTC
-	TRBD1	TRBJ1-5	TRBV18	CASSPRQGGNQPQHF	TGTGCCAGCTCACCCCGACAGGGTGGCAATCAGCCCCAGCATTTT
once	TRBD2	TRBJ2-7	TRBV5-1	CASSGTSGRAYEQYF	TGCGCCAGCAGCGGGACTAGCGGGAGGGCCTACGAGCAGTACTTC
-	-	TRBJ1-2	TRBV28	CASSFRETGLYGYTF	TGTGCCAGCAGCTTCCGGGAGACAGGACTCTATGGCTACACCTTC
-	-	TRBJ2-3	TRBV4-1	CASSSPQNTQYF	TGCGCCAGCAGCTCACCACAAAATACGCAGTATTTT
few	-	TRBJ1-1	TRBV18	CASSPQKSAAEAFF	TGTGCCAGCTCACCACAAAAATCTGCGGCTGAAGCTTTCTTT
-	-	TRBJ1-6	TRBV18	CASSPISGLSSYNSPLHF	TGTGCCAGCTCACCAATATCGGGACTGAGCTCCTATAATTCACCCCTCCACTTT
-	TRBD1	TRBJ1-5	TRBV19	CASSGSGGARGNQPQHF	TGTGCCAGTAGCGGTTCAGGGGGCGCGAGGGGCAATCAGCCCCAGCATTTT
-	-	TRBJ2-7	TRBV5-4	CASSKDVVGYEQYF	TGTGCCAGCAGCAAGGACGTGGTAGGCTACGAGCAGTACTTC
-	-	TRBJ2-7	TRBV27	CASSLKQGRQYEQYF	TGTGCCAGCAGTTTAAAGCAGGGTCGACAGTACGAGCAGTACTTC
-	-	TRBJ2-1	TRBV7-9	CASSSLGWGFQFF	TGTGCCAGCAGTTCCCTGGGGTGGGGCTTCCAGTTCTTC
-	TRBD1	TRBJ1-3	TRBV7-2	CASSSTGQGRGNTIYF	TGTGCCAGCAGTTCTACGGGACAGGGGAGAGGAAACACCATATATTTT
few	-	TRBJ1-6	TRBV11-3	CASSPSRSSPLHF	TGTGCCAGCAGCCCGAGTCGGAGCTCACCCCTCCACTTT
-	TRBD1	TRBJ1-4	TRBV2	CASNPGGMEKLFF	TGTGCCAGCAACCCAGGGGGGATGGAAAAACTGTTTTTT
-	-	TRBJ2-1	TRBV11-2	CASSLEGGTYNEQFF	TGTGCCAGCAGCTTAGAGGGGGGTACCTACAATGAGCAGTTCTTC